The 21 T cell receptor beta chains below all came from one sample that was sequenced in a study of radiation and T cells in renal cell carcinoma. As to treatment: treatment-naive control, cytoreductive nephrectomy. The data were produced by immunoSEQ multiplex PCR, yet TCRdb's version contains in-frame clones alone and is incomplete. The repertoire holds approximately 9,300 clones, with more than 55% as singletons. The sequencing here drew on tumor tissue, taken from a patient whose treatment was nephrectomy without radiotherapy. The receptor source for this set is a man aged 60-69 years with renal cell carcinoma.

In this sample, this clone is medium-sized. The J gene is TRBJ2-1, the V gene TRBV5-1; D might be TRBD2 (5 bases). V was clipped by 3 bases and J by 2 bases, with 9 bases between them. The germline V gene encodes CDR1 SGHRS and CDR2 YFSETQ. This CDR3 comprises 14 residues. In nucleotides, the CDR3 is TGCGCCAGCAGCTCCGGGAACGCCTACAATGAGCAGTTCTTC. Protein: CASSSGNAYNEQFF.

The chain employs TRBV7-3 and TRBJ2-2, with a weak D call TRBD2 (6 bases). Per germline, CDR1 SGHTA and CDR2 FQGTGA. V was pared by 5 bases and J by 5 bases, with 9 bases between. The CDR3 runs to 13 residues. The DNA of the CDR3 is TGTGCCAGCAGCCTCGGGAGTACCGGGGAGCTGTTTTTT. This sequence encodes CASSLGSTGELFF.

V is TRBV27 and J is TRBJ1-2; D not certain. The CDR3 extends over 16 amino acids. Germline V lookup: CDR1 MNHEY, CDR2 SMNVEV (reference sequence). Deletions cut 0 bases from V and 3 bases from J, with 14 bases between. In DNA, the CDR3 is TGTGCCAGCAGTTTATCGTGGACCTCCATGGACTATGGCTACACCTTC. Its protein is CASSLSWTSMDYGYTF.

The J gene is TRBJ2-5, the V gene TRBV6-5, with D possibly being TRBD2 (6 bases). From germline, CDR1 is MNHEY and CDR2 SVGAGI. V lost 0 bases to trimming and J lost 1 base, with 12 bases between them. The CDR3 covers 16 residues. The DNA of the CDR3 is TGTGCCAGCAGTTACTCGGCGGGGAGCCTCCAAGAGACCCAGTACTTC. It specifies CASSYSAGSLQETQYF.

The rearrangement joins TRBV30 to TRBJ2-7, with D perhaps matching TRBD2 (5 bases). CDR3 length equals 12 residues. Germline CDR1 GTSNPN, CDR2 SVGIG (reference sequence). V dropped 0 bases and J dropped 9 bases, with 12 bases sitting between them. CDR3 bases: TGTGCCTGGAGTGTAGGAGTGGCGGGGCAGTACTTC. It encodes CAWSVGVAGQYF.

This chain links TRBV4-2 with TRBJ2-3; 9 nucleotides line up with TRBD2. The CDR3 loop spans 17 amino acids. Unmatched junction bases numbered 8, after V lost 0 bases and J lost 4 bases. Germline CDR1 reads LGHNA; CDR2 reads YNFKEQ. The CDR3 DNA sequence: TGTGCCAGCAGCCAAGATCGTTATAGCGGGGGTTCAGATACGCAGTATTTT. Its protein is CASSQDRYSGGSDTQYF.

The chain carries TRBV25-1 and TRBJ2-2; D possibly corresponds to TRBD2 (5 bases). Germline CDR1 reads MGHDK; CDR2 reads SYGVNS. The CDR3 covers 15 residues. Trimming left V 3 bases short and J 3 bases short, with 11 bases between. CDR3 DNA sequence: TGTGCCAGCAGTGACCCTAGCAAGGACACCGGGGAGCTGTTTTTT. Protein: CASSDPSKDTGELFF. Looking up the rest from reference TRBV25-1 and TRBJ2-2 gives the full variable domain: EADIYQTPRYLVIGTGKKITLECSQTMGHDKMYWYQQDPGMELHLIHYSYGVNSTEKGDLSSESTVSRIRTEHFPLTLESARPSHTSQYLCASSDPSKDTGELFFGEGSRLTVL.

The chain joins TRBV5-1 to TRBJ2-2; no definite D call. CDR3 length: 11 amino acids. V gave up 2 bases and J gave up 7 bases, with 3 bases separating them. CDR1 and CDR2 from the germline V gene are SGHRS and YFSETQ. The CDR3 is CASSFGGELFF. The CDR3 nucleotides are TGCGCCAGCAGCTTCGGCGGGGAGCTGTTTTTT.

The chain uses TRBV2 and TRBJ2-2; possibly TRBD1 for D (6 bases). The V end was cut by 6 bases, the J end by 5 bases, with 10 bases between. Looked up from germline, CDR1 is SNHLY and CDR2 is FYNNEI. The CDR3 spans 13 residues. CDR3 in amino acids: CASRIQGTGELFF. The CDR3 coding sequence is TGTGCCAGCAGGATACAGGGAACCGGGGAGCTGTTTTTT.

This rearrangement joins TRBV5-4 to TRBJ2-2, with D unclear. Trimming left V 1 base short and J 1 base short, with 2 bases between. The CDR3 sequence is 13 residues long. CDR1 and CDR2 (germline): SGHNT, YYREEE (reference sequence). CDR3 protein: CASSLMNTGELFF. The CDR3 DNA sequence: TGTGCCAGCAGCTTGATGAACACCGGGGAGCTGTTTTTT.

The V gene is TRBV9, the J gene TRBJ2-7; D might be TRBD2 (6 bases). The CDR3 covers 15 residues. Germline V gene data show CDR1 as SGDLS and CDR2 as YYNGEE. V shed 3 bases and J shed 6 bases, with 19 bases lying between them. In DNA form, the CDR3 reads TGTGCCAGCAGCGCAACCGTAGGGAGGCTAATCGAGCAGTACTTC. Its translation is CASSATVGRLIEQYF.

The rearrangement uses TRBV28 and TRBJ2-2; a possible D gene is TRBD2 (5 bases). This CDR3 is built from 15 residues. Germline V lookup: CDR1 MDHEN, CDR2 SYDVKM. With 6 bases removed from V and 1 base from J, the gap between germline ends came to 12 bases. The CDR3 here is CASSRIGGNTGELFF. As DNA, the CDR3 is TGTGCCAGCAGCCGAATCGGAGGGAACACCGGGGAGCTGTTTTTT.

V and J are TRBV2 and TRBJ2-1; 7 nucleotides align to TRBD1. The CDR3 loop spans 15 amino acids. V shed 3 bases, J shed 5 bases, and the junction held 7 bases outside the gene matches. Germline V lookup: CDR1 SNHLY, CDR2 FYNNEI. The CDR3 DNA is TGTGCCAGCAGTGATCCGGGACAGAGAGACAATGAGCAGTTCTTC. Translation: CASSDPGQRDNEQFF.

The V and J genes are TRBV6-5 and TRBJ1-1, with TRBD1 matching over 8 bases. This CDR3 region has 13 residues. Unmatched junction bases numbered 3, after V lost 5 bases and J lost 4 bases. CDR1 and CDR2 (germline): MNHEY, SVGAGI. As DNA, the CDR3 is TGTGCCAGCAGTGAAGGGACAGGCACTGAAGCTTTCTTT. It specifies CASSEGTGTEAFF.

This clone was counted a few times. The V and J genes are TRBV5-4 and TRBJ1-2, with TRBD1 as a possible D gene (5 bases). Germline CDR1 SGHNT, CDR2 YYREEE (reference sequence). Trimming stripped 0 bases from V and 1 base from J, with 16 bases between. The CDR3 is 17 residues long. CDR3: CASSLGGLLGNNYGYTF. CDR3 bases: TGTGCCAGCAGCTTGGGGGGACTGTTAGGAAATAACTATGGCTACACCTTC.

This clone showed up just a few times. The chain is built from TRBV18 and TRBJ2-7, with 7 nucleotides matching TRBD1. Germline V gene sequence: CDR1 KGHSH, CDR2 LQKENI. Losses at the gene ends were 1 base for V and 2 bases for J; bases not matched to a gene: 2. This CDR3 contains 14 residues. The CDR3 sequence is CASSPLDRAYEQYF. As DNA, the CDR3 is TGTGCCAGCTCACCACTTGACAGGGCCTACGAGCAGTACTTC.

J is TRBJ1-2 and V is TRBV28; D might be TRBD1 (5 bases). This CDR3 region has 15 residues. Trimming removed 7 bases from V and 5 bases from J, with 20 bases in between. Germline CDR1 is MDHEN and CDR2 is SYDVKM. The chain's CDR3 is CASMLPGGGRYGYTF. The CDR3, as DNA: TGTGCCAGCATGTTGCCAGGTGGGGGAAGGTATGGCTACACCTTC.

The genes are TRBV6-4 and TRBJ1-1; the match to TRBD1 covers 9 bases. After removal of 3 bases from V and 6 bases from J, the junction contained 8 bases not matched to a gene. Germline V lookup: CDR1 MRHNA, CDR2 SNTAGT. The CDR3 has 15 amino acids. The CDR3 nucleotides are TGTGCCAGCAGTGAAACCGGGACAGGGACCTCTGAAGCTTTCTTT. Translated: CASSETGTGTSEAFF.

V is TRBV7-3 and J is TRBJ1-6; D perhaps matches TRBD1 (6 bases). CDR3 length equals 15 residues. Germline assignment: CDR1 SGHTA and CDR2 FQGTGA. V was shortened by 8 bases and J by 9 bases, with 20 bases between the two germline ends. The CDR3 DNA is TGTGCCAGCTCACCGGGGCGGGGGGCTGGTTCACCCCTCCACTTT. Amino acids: CASSPGRGAGSPLHF.

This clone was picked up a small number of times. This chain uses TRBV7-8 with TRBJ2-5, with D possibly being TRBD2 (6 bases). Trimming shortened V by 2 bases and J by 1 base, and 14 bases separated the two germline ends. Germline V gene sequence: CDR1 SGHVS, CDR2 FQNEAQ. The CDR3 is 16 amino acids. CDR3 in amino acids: CASSLRWGRIQETQYF. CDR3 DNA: TGTGCCAGCAGCTTAAGGTGGGGGAGGATCCAAGAGACCCAGTACTTC.

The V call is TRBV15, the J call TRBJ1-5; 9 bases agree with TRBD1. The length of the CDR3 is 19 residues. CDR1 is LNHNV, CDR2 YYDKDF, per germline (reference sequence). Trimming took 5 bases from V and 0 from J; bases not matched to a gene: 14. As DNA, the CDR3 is TGTGCCACCAGCGGGACCCGGGACAGGGCGAGTAATAGCAATCAGCCCCAGCATTTT. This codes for CATSGTRDRASNSNQPQHF.